This TCR beta chain appears in the sequencing data of a study of cytomegalovirus exposure and HLA in healthy donors. Per the germline V gene, CDR1 is SGHTA and CDR2 is FQGTGA. CDR3 length: 13 residues. V was pared by 1 base and J by 12 bases, with 15 bases between. General study findings and limits: Later analysis showed most CMV-associated TCR beta chains appearing HLA-restricted. Using a false discovery rate of 0.05, a later analysis showed that approximately 17,000 TCR beta sequences were associated with HLA alleles. Accurate prediction of most subjects' HLA-A and HLA-B alleles from TCR beta sequences was reported.

This clone was counted between two and nine times. Its antigen remains unidentified. Primers for the PCR totalled 60 Vbeta and 13 Jbeta. Authors' processing steps: A follow-up analysis tallied around 76 million unique TCR beta chains, about 11 million shared. Clones were sequenced by immunoSEQ multiplex PCR, and TCRdb holds only the in-frame ones, with some missing. V, J and clone size reflect that table, while D and trimming were determined from the DNA. The table has approximately 190,000 clones, around 80% seen once. V usage is TRBV7-3 and J usage is TRBJ1-1, with D possibly TRBD1 on 6 matching bases. The sequenced sample was PBMCs. The origin of this receptor is a woman younger than 30 in good health and CMV-seropositive. The CDR3 sequence: CASSLNDGTPPFF. The DNA for the CDR3 is TGTGCCAGCAGCTTAAATGACGGGACACCTCCTTTCTTT.